This TCR beta chain was recovered during a study of glioma-infiltrating T cells after dendritic cell vaccination. Whole-study results and caveats: Survival was not directly related to TCR clonality in these patients.

Time point described: after dendritic cell vaccination, including at tumor progression/relapse. No glioblastoma patient carried an isocitrate dehydrogenase mutation. Before vaccination, two weeks after the third vaccination, and at progression, PBMC were collected. Comments on this clone: No antigen is known for it.

Germline V gene sequence: CDR1 SGHVS, CDR2 FQNEAQ. There are 17 residues in the CDR3. Unmatched junction bases numbered 11, after V lost 6 bases and J lost 2 bases. Amplification used 60 V beta primers and 13 J beta primers. Assay: immunoSEQ multiplex PCR; the TCRdb copy retains only in-frame clones and omits some. This sample has more than 75,000 clones, with roughly four fifths found just once. The specimen comprised blood, sampled after dendritic cell vaccination. This clonotype was obtained from a human donor with glioblastoma. J is TRBJ2-5 and V is TRBV7-8, with 11 nucleotides matching TRBD2. The CDR3 sequence is CASSKASGGPGQETQYF. The CDR3 bases are TGTGCCAGCAGTAAGGCTAGCGGGGGGCCCGGACAAGAGACCCAGTACTTC.